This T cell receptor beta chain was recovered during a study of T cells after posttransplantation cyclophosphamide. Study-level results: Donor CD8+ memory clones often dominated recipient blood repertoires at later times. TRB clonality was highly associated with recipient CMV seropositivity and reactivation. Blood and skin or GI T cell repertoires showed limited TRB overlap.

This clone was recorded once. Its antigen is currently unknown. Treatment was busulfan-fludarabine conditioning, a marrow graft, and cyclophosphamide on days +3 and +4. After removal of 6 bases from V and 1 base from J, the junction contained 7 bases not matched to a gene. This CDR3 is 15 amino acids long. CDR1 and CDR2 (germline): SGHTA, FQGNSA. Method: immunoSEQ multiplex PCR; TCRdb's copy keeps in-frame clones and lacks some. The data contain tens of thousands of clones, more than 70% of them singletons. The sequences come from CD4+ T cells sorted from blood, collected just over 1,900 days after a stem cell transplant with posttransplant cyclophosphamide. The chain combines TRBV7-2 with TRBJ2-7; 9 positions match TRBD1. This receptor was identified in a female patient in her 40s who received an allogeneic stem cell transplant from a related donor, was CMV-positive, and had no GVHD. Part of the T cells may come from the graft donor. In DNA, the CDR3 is TGTGCCAGCAGTACGGGACAGGGTAATTCCTACGAGCAGTACTTC. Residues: CASSTGQGNSYEQYF.